This T cell receptor beta chain was sequenced during a study of regulatory T cells in long-lasting Graves disease. Across the study: Graves' patients, diagnosed recently, had received antithyroid drugs under 3 months.

Germline V lookup: CDR1 SGHRS, CDR2 YFSETQ. Deletions cut 5 bases from V and 4 bases from J, with 19 bases between. This CDR3 has 15 residues. Construction of TCR beta libraries relied on iRepertoire HTBI primers and on Arm-PCR targeting CDR3 regions. TCRdb analysed the multiplex PCR reads with MiXCR anew, one entry per CDR3 protein. In the table there are 350,000 to 500,000 distinct CDR3 sequences, about 15% of which are singletons. Time point meaning: newly diagnosed GD, antithyroid drugs for less than 3 months. PBMC RNA served as the TCR library source. The authors diagnosed Graves' disease using American Thyroid Association guidelines. The data also belong to a second study, concerning T cells in Graves' hyperthyroidism and ophthalmopathy.

This chain joins TRBV5-1 and TRBJ2-7; tentatively, D is TRBD2 (7 bases). The specimen was peripheral blood mononuclear cells (PBMCs), collected at new diagnosis, from a patient treated with antithyroid drugs. The receptor comes from a woman aged 50 to 60 with Graves disease. DNA of the CDR3: TGCGCCAGCAGTTCAACAGGGAGGGGGGCTTACGAGCAGTACTTC. Translating gives CASSSTGRGAYEQYF.